This TCR beta chain emerged from a study of shared clonotypes between healthy human individuals. Study outcomes and limitations: Sequencing depth was a factor that was expected to affect clonotype sharing among donors.

CD45RO negativity and positive selection for CCR7 defined naive CD8 cells, a population that excluded terminally differentiated effector memory CD45RA+ cells. Nashville, Tennessee was home to all donors, who were Caucasian adults. The V end was cut by 0 bases, the J end by 4 bases, with 16 bases between. The CDR3 is made up of 16 amino acids. Germline values: CDR1 SNHLY, CDR2 FYNNEI. As to this clone: Its antigen is currently unknown.

TCRdb's copy holds only in-frame clones and misses some; the assay was immunoSEQ multiplex PCR. The sample lists millions of clones, over 85% occurring once. Specimen: naive CD8+ T cells sorted from blood. The chain has TRBV2 and TRBJ2-7; weak D call: TRBD2 (6 bases). This sequence was found in a man between 18 and 35 years old in good health. CDR3 amino acids: CASSEALIGGQYEQYF. The CDR3 coding sequence is TGTGCCAGCAGTGAAGCGCTTATCGGGGGTCAGTACGAGCAGTACTTC. Full variable domain (outside the CDR3, taken from reference TRBV2 and TRBJ2-7): EPEVTQTPSHQVTQMGQEVILRCVPISNHLYFYWYRQILGQKVEFLVSFYNNEISEKSEIFDDQFSVERPDGSNFTLKIRSTKLEDSAMYFCASSEALIGGQYEQYFGPGTRLTVT.